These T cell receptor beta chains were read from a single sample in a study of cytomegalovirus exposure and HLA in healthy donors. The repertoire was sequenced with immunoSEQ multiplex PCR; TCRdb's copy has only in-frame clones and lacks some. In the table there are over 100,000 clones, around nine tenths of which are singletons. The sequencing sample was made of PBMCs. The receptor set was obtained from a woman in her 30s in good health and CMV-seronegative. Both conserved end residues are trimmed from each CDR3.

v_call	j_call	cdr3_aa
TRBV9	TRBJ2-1	ASSGVGDNEQF
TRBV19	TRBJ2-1	ASSPGDRPYNEQF
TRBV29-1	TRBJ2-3	SVNSGRSDTQY
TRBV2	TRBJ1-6	ASSAQGQGTPLH
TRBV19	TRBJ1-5	ASREGTRGSNQPQH
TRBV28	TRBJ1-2	ASSQGGYGYT
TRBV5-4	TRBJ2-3	ASSLRAGVTDTQY
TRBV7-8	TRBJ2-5	ASSPGNRDHQETQY
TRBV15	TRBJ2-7	ATSRRTGEGEQY
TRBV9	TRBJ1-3	ASSADRRMASNTIY
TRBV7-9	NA	ASSDWDSPYEQY
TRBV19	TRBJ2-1	ASSSSTAPNSEQF
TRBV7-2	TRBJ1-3	ASSLNRVAGNTIY
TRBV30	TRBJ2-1	AWSVLRQGPNEQF
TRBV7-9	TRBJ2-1	ASSLGWLAVNNEQF
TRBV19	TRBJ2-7	ASNSGDAYEQY
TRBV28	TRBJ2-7	ASSYSRADSHEQY
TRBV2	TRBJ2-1	ASRALANDNEQF
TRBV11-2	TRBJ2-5	ASSLDLYRSGSGETQY
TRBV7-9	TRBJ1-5	SSSLGGGYQPQH